Listed here is a single T cell receptor (beta chain). As processed by the authors: By means of reference gene primer amplification, nucleated cell counts were estimated. TCRdb's copy holds only in-frame clones and misses some; the assay was immunoSEQ multiplex PCR. V and J calls and clone size are as listed in that table; D and trimming were resolved from the DNA. The sample lists around 150,000 clones, about nine tenths seen once, with about 4.8% in the top ten. The CDR3 is 14 amino acids. Trimming shortened V by 5 bases and J by 2 bases, and 13 bases separated the two germline ends. Germline-derived CDR1 and CDR2 are SGHDT and YYEEEE. During active infection, Seattle patients enrolled and were then monitored through disease. The data originate from a study of blood T cell repertoires in COVID-19.

Specimen: peripheral blood. This receptor was identified in a man aged 25 to 45 with COVID-19, enrolled during active disease. V and J are TRBV5-6 and TRBJ2-5; D is possibly TRBD2 (6 bases). CDR3 loop: CASRQVGGQETQYF. The DNA of the CDR3 is TGTGCCAGCAGGCAGGTGGGGGGACAAGAGACCCAGTACTTC.